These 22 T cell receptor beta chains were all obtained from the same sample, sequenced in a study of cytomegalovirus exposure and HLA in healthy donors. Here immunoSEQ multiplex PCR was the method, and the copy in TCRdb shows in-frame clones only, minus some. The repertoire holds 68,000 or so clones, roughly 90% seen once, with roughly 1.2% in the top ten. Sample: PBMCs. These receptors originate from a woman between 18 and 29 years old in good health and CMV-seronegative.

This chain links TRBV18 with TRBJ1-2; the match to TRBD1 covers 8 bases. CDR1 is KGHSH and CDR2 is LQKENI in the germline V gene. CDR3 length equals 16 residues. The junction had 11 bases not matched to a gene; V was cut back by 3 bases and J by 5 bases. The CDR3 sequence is CASSPAGTGPDYGYTF. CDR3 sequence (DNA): TGTGCCAGCTCACCCGCCGGGACAGGCCCCGATTATGGCTACACCTTC.

CDR3 in DNA: TGTGCCAGCAGTTTAGCGGGAGCTCTCGGCTACGAGCAGTACTTC. Translation gives CASSLAGALGYEQYF. The J gene is TRBJ2-7, the V gene TRBV28; 7 positions match TRBD2. The germline CDR1 and CDR2 sequences are MDHEN and SYDVKM. The CDR3 covers 15 residues. V shed 2 bases, J shed 3 bases, and the junction held 7 bases outside the gene matches.

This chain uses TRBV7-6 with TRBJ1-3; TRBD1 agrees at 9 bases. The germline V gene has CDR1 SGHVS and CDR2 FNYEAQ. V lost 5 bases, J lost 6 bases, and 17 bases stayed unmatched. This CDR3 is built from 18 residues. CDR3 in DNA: TGTGCCAGCAGCAACTCCCCCTCGTTACGGGACAGGGAAAACACCATATATTTT. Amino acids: CASSNSPSLRDRENTIYF. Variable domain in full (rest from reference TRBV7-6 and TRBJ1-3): GAGVSQSPRYKVTKRGQDVALRCDPISGHVSLYWYRQALGQGPEFLTYFNYEAQQDKSGLPNDRFSAERPEGSISTLTIQRTEQRDSAMYRCASSNSPSLRDRENTIYFGEGSWLTVV.

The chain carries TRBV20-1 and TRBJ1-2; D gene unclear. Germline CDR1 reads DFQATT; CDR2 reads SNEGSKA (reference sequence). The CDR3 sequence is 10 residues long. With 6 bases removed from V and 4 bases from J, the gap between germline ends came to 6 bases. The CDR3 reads CSALSYGYTF. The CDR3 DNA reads TGCAGTGCCCTCAGCTATGGCTACACCTTC.

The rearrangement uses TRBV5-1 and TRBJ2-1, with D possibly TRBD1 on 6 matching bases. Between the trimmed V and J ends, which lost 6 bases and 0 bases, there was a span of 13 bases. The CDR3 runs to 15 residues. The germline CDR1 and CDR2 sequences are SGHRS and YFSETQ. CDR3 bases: TGCGCCAGCAACCCCCAGGGGTACTCCTACAATGAGCAGTTCTTC. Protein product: CASNPQGYSYNEQFF.

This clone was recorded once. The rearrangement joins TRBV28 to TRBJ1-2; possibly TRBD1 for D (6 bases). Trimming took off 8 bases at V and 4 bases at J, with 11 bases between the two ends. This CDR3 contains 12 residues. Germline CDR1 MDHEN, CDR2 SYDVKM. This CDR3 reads CASLRGPYGYTF. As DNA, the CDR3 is TGTGCCAGCCTCAGGGGCCCCTATGGCTACACCTTC.

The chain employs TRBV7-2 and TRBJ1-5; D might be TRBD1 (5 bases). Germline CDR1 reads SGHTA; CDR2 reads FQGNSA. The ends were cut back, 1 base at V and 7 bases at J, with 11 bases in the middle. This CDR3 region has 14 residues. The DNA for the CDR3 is TGTGCCAGCAGCTTAGGGGGGGTTGGGCAGCCCCAGCATTTT. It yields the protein CASSLGGVGQPQHF.

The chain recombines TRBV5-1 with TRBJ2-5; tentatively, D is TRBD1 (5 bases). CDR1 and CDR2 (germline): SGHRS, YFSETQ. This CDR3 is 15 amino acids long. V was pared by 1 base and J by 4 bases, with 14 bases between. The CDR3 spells CASSLQGSHTETQYF. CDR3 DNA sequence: TGCGCCAGCAGCTTGCAGGGTAGTCACACAGAGACCCAGTACTTC. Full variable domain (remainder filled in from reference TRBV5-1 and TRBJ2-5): KAGVTQTPRYLIKTRGQQVTLSCSPISGHRSVSWYQQTPGQGLQFLFEYFSETQRNKGNFPGRFSGRQFSNSRSEMNVSTLELGDSALYLCASSLQGSHTETQYFGPGTRLLVL.

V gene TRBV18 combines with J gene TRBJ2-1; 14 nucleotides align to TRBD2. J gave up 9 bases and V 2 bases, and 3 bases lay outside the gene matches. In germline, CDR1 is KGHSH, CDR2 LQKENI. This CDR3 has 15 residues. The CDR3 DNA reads TGTGCCAGCTCACCAGGACTAGCGGGGGGAATTGAGCAGTTCTTC. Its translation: CASSPGLAGGIEQFF.

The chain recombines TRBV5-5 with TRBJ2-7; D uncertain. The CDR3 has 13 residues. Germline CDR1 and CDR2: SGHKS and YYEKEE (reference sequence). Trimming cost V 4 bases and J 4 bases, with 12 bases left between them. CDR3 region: CASSVAPEYEQYF. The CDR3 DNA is TGTGCCAGCAGCGTGGCCCCAGAATACGAGCAGTACTTC.

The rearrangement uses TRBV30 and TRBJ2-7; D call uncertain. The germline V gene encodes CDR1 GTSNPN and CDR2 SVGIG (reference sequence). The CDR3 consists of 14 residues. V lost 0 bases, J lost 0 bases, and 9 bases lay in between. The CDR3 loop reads CAWSVPRNSYEQYF. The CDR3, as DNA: TGTGCCTGGAGTGTTCCCAGGAACTCCTACGAGCAGTACTTC.

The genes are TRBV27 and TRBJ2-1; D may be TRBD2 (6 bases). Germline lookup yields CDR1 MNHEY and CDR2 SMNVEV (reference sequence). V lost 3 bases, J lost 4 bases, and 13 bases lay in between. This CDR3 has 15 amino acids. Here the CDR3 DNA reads TGTGCCAGCAGTTTCCGGCATAGCGGATACAATGAGCAGTTCTTC. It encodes CASSFRHSGYNEQFF.

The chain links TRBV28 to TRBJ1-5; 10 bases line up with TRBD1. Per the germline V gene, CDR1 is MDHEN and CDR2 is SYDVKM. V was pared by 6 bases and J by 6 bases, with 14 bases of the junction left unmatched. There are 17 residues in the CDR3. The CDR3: CASSLGQWTGGIQPQHF. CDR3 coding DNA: TGTGCCAGCAGCTTGGGTCAGTGGACAGGGGGGATTCAGCCCCAGCATTTT.

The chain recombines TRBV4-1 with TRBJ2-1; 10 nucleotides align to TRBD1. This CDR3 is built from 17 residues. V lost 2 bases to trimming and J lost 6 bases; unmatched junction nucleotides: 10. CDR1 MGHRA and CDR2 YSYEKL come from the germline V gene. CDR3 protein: CASSQQLTGTGVNEQFF. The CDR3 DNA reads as TGCGCCAGCAGCCAACAGCTTACCGGGACAGGGGTCAATGAGCAGTTCTTC.

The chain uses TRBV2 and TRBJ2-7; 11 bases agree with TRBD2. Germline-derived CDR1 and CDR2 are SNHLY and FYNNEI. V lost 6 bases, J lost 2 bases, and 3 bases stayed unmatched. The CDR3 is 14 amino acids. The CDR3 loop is CASSRLAGTYEQYF. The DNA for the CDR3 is TGTGCCAGCAGCAGACTAGCGGGAACCTACGAGCAGTACTTC. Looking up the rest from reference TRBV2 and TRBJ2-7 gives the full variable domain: EPEVTQTPSHQVTQMGQEVILRCVPISNHLYFYWYRQILGQKVEFLVSFYNNEISEKSEIFDDQFSVERPDGSNFTLKIRSTKLEDSAMYFCASSRLAGTYEQYFGPGTRLTVT.

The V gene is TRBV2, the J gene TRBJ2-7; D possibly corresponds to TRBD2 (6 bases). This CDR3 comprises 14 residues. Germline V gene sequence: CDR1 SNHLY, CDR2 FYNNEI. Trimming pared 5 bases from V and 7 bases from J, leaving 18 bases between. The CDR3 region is CASSNQGLQGEQYF. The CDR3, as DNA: TGTGCCAGCAGTAACCAGGGACTTCAAGGGGAGCAGTACTTC.

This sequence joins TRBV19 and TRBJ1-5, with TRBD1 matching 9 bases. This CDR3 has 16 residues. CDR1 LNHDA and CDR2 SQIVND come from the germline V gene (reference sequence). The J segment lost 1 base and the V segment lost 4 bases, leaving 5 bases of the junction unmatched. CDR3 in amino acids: CASSRRGTGSNQPQHF. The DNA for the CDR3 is TGTGCCAGTAGTAGACGAGGGACAGGGAGCAATCAGCCCCAGCATTTT.

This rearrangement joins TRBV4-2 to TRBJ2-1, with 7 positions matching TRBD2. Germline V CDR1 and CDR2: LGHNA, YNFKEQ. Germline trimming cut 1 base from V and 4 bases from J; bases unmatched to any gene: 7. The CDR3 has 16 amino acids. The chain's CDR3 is CASSQVGGSHYNEQFF. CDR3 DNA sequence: TGTGCCAGCAGCCAAGTAGGCGGGAGCCATTACAATGAGCAGTTCTTC.

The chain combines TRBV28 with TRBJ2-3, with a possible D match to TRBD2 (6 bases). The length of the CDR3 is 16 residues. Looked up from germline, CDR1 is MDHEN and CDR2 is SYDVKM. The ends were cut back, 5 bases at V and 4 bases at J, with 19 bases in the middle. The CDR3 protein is CASSLSGAGSADTQYF. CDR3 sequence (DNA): TGTGCCAGCAGTCTCTCGGGAGCAGGGAGCGCAGATACGCAGTATTTT. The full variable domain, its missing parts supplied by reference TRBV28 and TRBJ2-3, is DVKVTQSSRYLVKRTGEKVFLECVQDMDHENMFWYRQDPGLGLRLIYFSYDVKMKEKGDIPEGYSVSREKKERFSLILESASTNQTSMYLCASSLSGAGSADTQYFGPGTRLTVL.

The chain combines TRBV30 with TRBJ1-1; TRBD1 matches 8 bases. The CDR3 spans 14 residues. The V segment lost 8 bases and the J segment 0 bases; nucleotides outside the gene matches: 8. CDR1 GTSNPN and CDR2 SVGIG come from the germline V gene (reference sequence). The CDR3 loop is CALGTGQMNTEAFF. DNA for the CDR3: TGTGCCCTAGGGACAGGACAAATGAACACTGAAGCTTTCTTT. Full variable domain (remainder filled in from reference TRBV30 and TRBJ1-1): SQTIHQWPATLVQPVGSPLSLECTVEGTSNPNLYWYRQAAGRGLQLLFYSVGIGQISSEVPQNLSASRPQDRQFILSSKKLLLSDSGFYLCALGTGQMNTEAFFGQGTRLTVV.

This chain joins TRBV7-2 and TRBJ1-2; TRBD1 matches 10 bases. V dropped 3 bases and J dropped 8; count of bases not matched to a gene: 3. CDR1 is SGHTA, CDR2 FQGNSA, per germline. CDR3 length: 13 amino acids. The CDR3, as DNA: TGTGCCAGCAGCTTGACAGGGGGCGGGGGCTACACCTTC. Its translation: CASSLTGGGGYTF.

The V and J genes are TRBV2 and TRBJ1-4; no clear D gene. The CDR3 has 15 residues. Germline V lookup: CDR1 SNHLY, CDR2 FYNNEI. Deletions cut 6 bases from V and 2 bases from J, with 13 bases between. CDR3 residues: CASSKIVVTNEKLFF. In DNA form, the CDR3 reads TGTGCCAGCAGCAAAATAGTGGTCACTAATGAAAAACTGTTTTTT. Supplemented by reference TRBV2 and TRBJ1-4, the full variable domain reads EPEVTQTPSHQVTQMGQEVILRCVPISNHLYFYWYRQILGQKVEFLVSFYNNEISEKSEIFDDQFSVERPDGSNFTLKIRSTKLEDSAMYFCASSKIVVTNEKLFFGSGTQLSVL.